This TCR beta chain emerged from a study of CD8 T cells in ankylosing spondylitis. This clonotype was recorded many times. MiXCR was run by TCRdb on the 5' RACE reads, yielding one entry per CDR3 protein. This sample has over 95,000 distinct CDR3 sequences, with roughly 8.3% found just once. The J segment lost 2 bases and the V segment lost 4 bases, leaving 3 bases of the junction unmatched. Germline lookup yields CDR1 MNHEY and CDR2 SVGAGI. This CDR3 comprises 16 residues. The chain has TRBV6-5 and TRBJ2-6, with 9 bases lining up with TRBD1. Sequencing was carried out using blood, either unsorted or a sorted T cell fraction (not recorded which). The clonotype was recovered from a male donor with ankylosing spondylitis or in good health (not recorded which). CDR3 residues: CASSWDRVPGANVLTF. CDR3 nucleotide sequence: TGTGCCAGCAGTTGGGACAGGGTACCTGGGGCCAACGTCCTGACTTTC.